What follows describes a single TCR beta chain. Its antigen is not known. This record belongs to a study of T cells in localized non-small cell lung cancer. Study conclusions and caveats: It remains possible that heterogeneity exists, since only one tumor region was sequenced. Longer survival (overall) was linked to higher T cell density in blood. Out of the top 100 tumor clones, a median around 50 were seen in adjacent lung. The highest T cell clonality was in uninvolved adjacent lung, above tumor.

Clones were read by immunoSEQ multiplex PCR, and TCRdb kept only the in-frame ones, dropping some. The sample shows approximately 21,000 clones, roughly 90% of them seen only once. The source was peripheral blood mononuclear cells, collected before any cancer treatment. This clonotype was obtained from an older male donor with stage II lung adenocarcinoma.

Here the CDR3 DNA reads TGTGCCAGCATAAAATCTAGGCGGGAAGTCTTC. Translation: CASIKSRREVF. This chain links TRBV21-1 with TRBJ2-1; the DNA was not compared with TRBD2, the D call given in the table. TRBV21-1 is given as a pseudogene. This CDR3 has 11 amino acids.